Shown below are 13 T cell receptor beta chains from a single sample sequenced in a study of CD8+ T cells in alopecia areata. RNA extraction and reverse transcription yielded cDNA as sequencing template. Sequencing used immunoSEQ multiplex PCR; TCRdb keeps in-frame clones, though not all of them. The sample contains approximately 61,000 clones, around 96% of which appear only once. Here the sequenced sample was CD8+ T cells sorted from blood, taken at week 0. Receptors were obtained from a human donor with alopecia areata.

V is TRBV5-1 and J is TRBJ2-1, with TRBD2 matching over 8 bases. Per the germline V gene, CDR1 is SGHRS and CDR2 is YFSETQ. The V segment lost 2 bases and the J segment 2 bases; nucleotides outside the gene matches: 3. CDR3 length: 15 residues. CDR3 sequence reads: CASSLAGVAYNEQFF. The CDR3 DNA reads as TGCGCCAGCAGCTTAGCGGGGGTGGCCTACAATGAGCAGTTCTTC.

V is TRBV2 and J is TRBJ1-4, with TRBD1 matching 9 bases. The CDR3 covers 13 residues. V gave up 8 bases and J gave up 7 bases; unmatched junction bases: 5. Germline assignment: CDR1 SNHLY and CDR2 FYNNEI. CDR3 residues: CASHGTGREKLFF. DNA for the CDR3: TGTGCCAGCCACGGGACAGGGCGTGAAAAACTGTTTTTT.

The chain has TRBV5-5 and TRBJ2-2; D tentatively reads TRBD1 or TRBD2 (5 bases each). Trimming cost V 2 bases and J 3 bases, with 14 bases left between them. The CDR3 has 16 amino acids. CDR1 and CDR2 from the germline V gene are SGHKS and YYEKEE (reference sequence). CDR3 in amino acids: CASSFSVEGYTGELFF. In DNA form, the CDR3 reads TGTGCCAGCAGCTTCAGTGTTGAGGGGTACACCGGGGAGCTGTTTTTT.

The chain has TRBV7-8 and TRBJ2-1; D is possibly TRBD1 or TRBD2 (6 bases each). CDR1 and CDR2 from the germline V gene are SGHVS and FQNEAQ. CDR3 size: 15 residues. The V end lost 0 bases, the J end lost 5 bases, and 11 bases lay between the germline ends. CDR3 coding DNA: TGTGCCAGCAGCTTAGCGGGGGGCCTTGACAATGAGCAGTTCTTC. This codes for CASSLAGGLDNEQFF. The full variable domain, its missing parts supplied by reference TRBV7-8 and TRBJ2-1, is GAGVSQSPRYKVAKRGQDVALRCDPISGHVSLFWYQQALGQGPEFLTYFQNEAQLDKSGLPSDRFFAERPEGSVSTLKIQRTQQEDSAVYLCASSLAGGLDNEQFFGPGTRLTVL.

Written as DNA, the CDR3 is TGTGCCAGCAGCGCCTGGACTAGCGGGGGCCTCCAAGAGACCCAGTACTTC. Translating gives CASSAWTSGGLQETQYF. This chain joins TRBV13 and TRBJ2-5, with TRBD2 matching over 13 bases. This CDR3 is 17 amino acids long. The germline V gene encodes CDR1 PRHDT and CDR2 FYEKMQ (reference sequence). The junction had 7 bases not matched to a gene; V was cut back by 5 bases and J by 1 base.

V usage is TRBV4-1 and J usage is TRBJ1-1, with D maybe TRBD1 (6 bases). The germline gives CDR1 MGHRA, CDR2 YSYEKL. V lost 1 base and J lost 0, with 12 bases in between. The CDR3 sequence is 16 residues long. The CDR3 sequence is CASSQATDRMNTEAFF. As DNA, the CDR3 is TGCGCCAGCAGCCAAGCGACCGACAGGATGAACACTGAAGCTTTCTTT.

This chain uses TRBV30 with TRBJ2-1; TRBD2 matches at 8 bases. J gave up 10 bases and V 1 base, and 12 bases lay outside the gene matches. The germline V gene has CDR1 GTSNPN and CDR2 SVGIG (reference sequence). The CDR3 is made up of 15 amino acids. CDR3 sequence reads: CAWSASAGGALEQFF. The CDR3 bases are TGTGCCTGGAGTGCTAGTGCCGGGGGGGCTTTAGAGCAGTTCTTC.

V and J are TRBV7-9 and TRBJ1-5; 8 nucleotides line up with TRBD1. J was trimmed by 6 bases and V by 8 bases; bases with no gene match: 6. The CDR3 is 13 amino acids. Germline lookup yields CDR1 SEHNR and CDR2 FQNEAQ (reference sequence). The CDR3 coding sequence is TGTGCCAGCTCGACAGGGGTTGCTCAGCCCCAGCATTTT. As protein: CASSTGVAQPQHF.

The CDR3 region is CASSQFTGINTEAFF. The DNA for the CDR3 is TGCGCCAGCAGCCAGTTTACGGGTATAAACACTGAAGCTTTCTTT. The rearrangement joins TRBV4-1 to TRBJ1-1; D not resolved. The germline gives CDR1 MGHRA, CDR2 YSYEKL. CDR3 length: 15 amino acids. The ends were cut back, 3 bases at V and 2 bases at J, with 13 bases in the middle.

This sequence joins TRBV4-1 and TRBJ2-3, with unresolved D. The CDR3 consists of 15 residues. Germline CDR1 is MGHRA and CDR2 is YSYEKL. The ends were cut back, 1 base at V and 2 bases at J, with 10 bases in the middle. This CDR3 reads CASSQVLADTDTQYF. In nucleotides, the CDR3 is TGCGCCAGCAGCCAAGTGTTGGCAGACACAGATACGCAGTATTTT.

In its sample, this clone was seen once. V gene TRBV27 combines with J gene TRBJ2-2; no clear D gene. With 3 bases removed from V and 7 bases from J, the gap between germline ends came to 9 bases. Germline-derived CDR1 and CDR2 are MNHEY and SMNVEV (reference sequence). The CDR3 totals 13 residues. CDR3 loop: CASSFANGGELFF. DNA for the CDR3: TGTGCCAGCAGTTTCGCAAATGGCGGGGAGCTGTTTTTT.

The V gene is TRBV5-4, the J gene TRBJ2-6; TRBD1 agrees at 9 bases. The CDR3 covers 18 residues. The ends lost 0 bases at V and 0 bases at J; junction bases unmatched: 4. Germline CDR1 SGHNT, CDR2 YYREEE (reference sequence). CDR3 loop: CASSLGTGEDSGANVLTF. The CDR3 DNA reads as TGTGCCAGCAGCTTGGGGACAGGGGAAGACTCTGGGGCCAACGTCCTGACTTTC.

The chain couples TRBV5-1 to TRBJ2-3; D gene uncertain. V was clipped by 0 bases and J by 0 bases, with 8 bases between them. This CDR3 spans 15 amino acids. Germline V gene sequence: CDR1 SGHRS, CDR2 YFSETQ. CDR3 in DNA: TGCGCCAGCAGCTTGGAGGATACTAGCACAGATACGCAGTATTTT. Translating gives CASSLEDTSTDTQYF.